The 8 T cell receptor beta chains in this list originate from one sample, sequenced in a study of early T cells in non-severe SARS-CoV-2 infection. From the 5' RACE reads, TCRdb called clonotypes with MiXCR, one entry per CDR3 protein. The sample contains about 34,000 distinct CDR3 sequences, roughly 6% of which appear only once. Specimen: whole blood. Receptors originate from an adult who was a healthcare worker with PCR-confirmed SARS-CoV-2 infection or an uninfected control (not recorded which).

This clonotype has a handful of counts. The chain carries TRBV28 and TRBJ1-5; D gene uncertain. Between the trimmed V and J ends, which lost 5 bases and 1 base, there was a span of 9 bases. CDR1 and CDR2 (germline): MDHEN, SYDVKM. This CDR3 region has 14 residues. CDR3 in DNA: TGTGCCAGCAGTATTGGACGGAGCAATCAGCCCCAGCATTTT. Translated: CASSIGRSNQPQHF.

V gene TRBV4-2 combines with J gene TRBJ1-1, with D hard to call. The ends were cut back, 1 base at V and 1 base at J, with 7 bases in the middle. The germline gives CDR1 LGHNA, CDR2 YNFKEQ. This CDR3 has 14 amino acids. The CDR3 protein is CASSQVKGNTEAFF. CDR3 nucleotides: TGTGCCAGCAGCCAAGTAAAAGGGAACACTGAAGCTTTCTTT.

DNA for the CDR3: TGTGCCAGCAGTTTGGTAGGGACAGGGGGCTTCTACGAGCAGTACTTC. This sequence encodes CASSLVGTGGFYEQYF. J is TRBJ2-7 and V is TRBV27; 12 bases agree with TRBD1. Germline trimming cut 3 bases from V and 3 bases from J; bases unmatched to any gene: 6. This CDR3 has 16 amino acids. CDR1 MNHEY and CDR2 SMNVEV come from the germline V gene (reference sequence).

The chain couples TRBV7-9 to TRBJ1-6; 8 bases agree with TRBD1. V shed 5 bases, J shed 7 bases, and the junction held 4 bases outside the gene matches. Looked up from germline, CDR1 is SEHNR and CDR2 is FQNEAQ (reference sequence). The CDR3 has 14 residues. The CDR3 protein is CASSDRQGNSPLHF. The CDR3 nucleotides are TGTGCCAGCAGCGACCGACAGGGGAATTCACCCCTCCACTTT.

This clonotype came up many times. V gene TRBV7-2 combines with J gene TRBJ2-1; 9 nucleotides match TRBD2. This CDR3 contains 18 residues. Germline lookup yields CDR1 SGHTA and CDR2 FQGNSA. Trimming took 1 base from V and 2 from J; bases not matched to a gene: 9. The DNA of the CDR3 is TGTGCCAGCAGCTTAGTAGCGGGGGTACTGGGGCCCTACAATGAGCAGTTCTTC. Encoded protein: CASSLVAGVLGPYNEQFF.

This clonotype was counted at least ten times. This chain connects TRBV5-4 to TRBJ2-1; D gene unclear. CDR1 is SGHNT and CDR2 is YYREEE in the germline V gene (reference sequence). Trimming shortened V by 0 bases and J by 3 bases, and 4 bases separated the two germline ends. This CDR3 is built from 13 residues. CDR3 nucleotides: TGTGCCAGCAGCTTGGACAGCTACAATGAGCAGTTCTTC. Translated: CASSLDSYNEQFF.

This clonotype was seen repeatedly, ten times or more. The rearrangement uses TRBV20-1 and TRBJ1-1; D possibly corresponds to TRBD1 (5 bases). The ends were cut back, 0 bases at V and 6 bases at J, with 14 bases in the middle. Germline assignment: CDR1 DFQATT and CDR2 SNEGSKA (reference sequence). This CDR3 comprises 14 residues. CDR3 in DNA: TGCAGTGCTAGAGATGGGGGGGACGGTGCTGAAGCTTTCTTT. This encodes CSARDGGDGAEAFF.

The chain has TRBV28 and TRBJ2-3; D possibly corresponds to TRBD1 (6 bases). Germline CDR1 is MDHEN and CDR2 is SYDVKM. Trimming shortened V by 5 bases and J by 3 bases, and 9 bases separated the two germline ends. The CDR3 is made up of 13 amino acids. The CDR3 DNA is TGTGCCAGCAGTACAGGGAATACAGATACGCAGTATTTT. Its protein product is CASSTGNTDTQYF.